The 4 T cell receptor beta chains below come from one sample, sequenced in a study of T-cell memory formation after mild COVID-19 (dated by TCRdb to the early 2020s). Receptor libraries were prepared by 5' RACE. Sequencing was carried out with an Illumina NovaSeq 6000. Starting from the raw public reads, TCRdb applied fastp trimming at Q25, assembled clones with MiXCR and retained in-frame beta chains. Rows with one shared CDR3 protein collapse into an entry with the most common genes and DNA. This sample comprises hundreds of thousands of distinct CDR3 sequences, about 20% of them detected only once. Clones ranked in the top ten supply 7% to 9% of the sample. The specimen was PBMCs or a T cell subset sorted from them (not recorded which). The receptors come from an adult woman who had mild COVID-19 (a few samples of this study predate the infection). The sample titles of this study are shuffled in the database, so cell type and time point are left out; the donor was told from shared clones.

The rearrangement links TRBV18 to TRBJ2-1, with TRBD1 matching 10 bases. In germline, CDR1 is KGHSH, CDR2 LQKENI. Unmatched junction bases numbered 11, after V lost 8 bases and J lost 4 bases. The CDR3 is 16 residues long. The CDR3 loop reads CASLGTGALPYNEQFF. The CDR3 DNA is TGTGCCAGCCTTGGGACAGGGGCCCTCCCATACAATGAGCAGTTCTTC.

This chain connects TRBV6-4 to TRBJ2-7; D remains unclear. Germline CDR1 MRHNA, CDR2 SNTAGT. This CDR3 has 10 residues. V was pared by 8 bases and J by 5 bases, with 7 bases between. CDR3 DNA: TGTGCCAGCTCACCTCACGAGCAGTACTTC. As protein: CASSPHEQYF.

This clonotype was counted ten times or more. The CDR3 region is CASSPRDRYNEQFF. The DNA for the CDR3 is TGTGCCAGCAGCCCCCGGGACCGCTACAATGAGCAGTTCTTC. The chain links TRBV11-1 to TRBJ2-1; D tentatively reads TRBD1 or TRBD2 (5 bases each). The V gene lost 5 bases and the J gene lost 3 bases, with 11 bases spanning the gap. CDR1 and CDR2 (germline): SGHAT, FQDESV (reference sequence). The CDR3 totals 14 residues.

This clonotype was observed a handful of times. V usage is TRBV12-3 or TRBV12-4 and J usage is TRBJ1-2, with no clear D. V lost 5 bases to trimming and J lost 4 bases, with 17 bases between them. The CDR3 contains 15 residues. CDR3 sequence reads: CASSPSPPAFYGYTF. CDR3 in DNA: TGTGCCAGCAGTCCCAGCCCCCCTGCCTTCTATGGCTACACCTTC.